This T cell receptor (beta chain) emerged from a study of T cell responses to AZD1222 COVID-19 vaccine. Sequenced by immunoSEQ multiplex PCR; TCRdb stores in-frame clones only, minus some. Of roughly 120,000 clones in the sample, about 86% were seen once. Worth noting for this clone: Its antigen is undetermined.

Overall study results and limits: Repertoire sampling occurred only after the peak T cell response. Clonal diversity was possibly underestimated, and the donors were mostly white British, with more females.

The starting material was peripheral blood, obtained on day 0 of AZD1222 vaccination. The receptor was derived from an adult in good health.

This CDR3 reads CAISDTQMNTEAFF. The CDR3, as DNA: TGTGCCATCAGTGACACACAGATGAACACTGAAGCTTTCTTT. The V and J genes are TRBV10-3 and TRBJ1-1, with D hard to call. The V end was cut by 3 bases, the J end by 0 bases, with 8 bases between. CDR1 and CDR2 from the germline V gene are ENHRY and SYGVKD. The CDR3 runs 14 residues.